This T cell receptor (beta chain) was recorded in a study of T cell responses to AZD1222 COVID-19 vaccine. The germline CDR1 and CDR2 sequences are KGHSH and LQKENI. The CDR3 spans 11 residues. Trimming stripped 2 bases from V and 6 bases from J, with 1 base between. Clones were read by immunoSEQ multiplex PCR, and TCRdb kept only the in-frame ones, dropping some. This table has approximately 130,000 clones, around 90% appearing once. The chain links TRBV18 to TRBJ1-4; D is undetermined. The sequences come from peripheral blood, collected 28 days after the second AZD1222 dose. The clonotype was recovered from an adult who received the AZD1222 COVID-19 vaccine. In DNA form, the CDR3 reads TGTGCCAGCTCACCAGATGAAAAACTGTTTTTT. Protein: CASSPDEKLFF.